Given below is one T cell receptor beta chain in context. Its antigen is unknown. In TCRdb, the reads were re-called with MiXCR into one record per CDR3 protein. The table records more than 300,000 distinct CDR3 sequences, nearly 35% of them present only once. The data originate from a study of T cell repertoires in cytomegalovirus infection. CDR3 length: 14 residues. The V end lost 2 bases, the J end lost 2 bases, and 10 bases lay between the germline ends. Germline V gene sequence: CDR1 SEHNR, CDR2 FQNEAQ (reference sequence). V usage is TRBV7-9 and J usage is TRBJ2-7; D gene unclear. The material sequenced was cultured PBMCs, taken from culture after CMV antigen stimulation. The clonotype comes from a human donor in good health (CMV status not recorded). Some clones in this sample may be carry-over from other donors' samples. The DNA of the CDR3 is TGTGCCAGCAGCTTACTGGACCCTCCCTACGAGCAGTACTTC. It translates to CASSLLDPPYEQYF.